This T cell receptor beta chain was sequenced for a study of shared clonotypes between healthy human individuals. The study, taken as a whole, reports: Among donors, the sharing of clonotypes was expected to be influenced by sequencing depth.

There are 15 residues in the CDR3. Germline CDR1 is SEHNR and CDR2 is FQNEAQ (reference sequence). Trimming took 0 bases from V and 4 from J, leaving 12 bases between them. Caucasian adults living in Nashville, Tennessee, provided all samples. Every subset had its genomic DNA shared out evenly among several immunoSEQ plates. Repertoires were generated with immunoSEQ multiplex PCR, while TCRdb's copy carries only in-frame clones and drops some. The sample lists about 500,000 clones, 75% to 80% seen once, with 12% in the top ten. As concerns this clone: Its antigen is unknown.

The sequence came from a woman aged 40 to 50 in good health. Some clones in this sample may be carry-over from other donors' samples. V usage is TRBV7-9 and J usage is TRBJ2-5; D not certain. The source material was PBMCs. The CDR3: CASSLAGYLGETQYF. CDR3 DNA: TGTGCCAGCAGCTTAGCGGGCTACTTGGGAGAGACCCAGTACTTC.